The 24 T cell receptor beta chains below were found in one sample sequenced in a study of OX40 agonist ivuxolimab in advanced cancers. Here immunoSEQ multiplex PCR was the method, and the copy in TCRdb shows in-frame clones only, minus some. Of about 13,000 clones listed, about 68% are singletons. Sequences were derived from CD4+ or CD8+ T cells sorted from blood, sampled in a trial of the OX40 agonist ivuxolimab. Receptor source: an adult with an advanced solid tumor such as melanoma, head and neck, liver or kidney cancer.

The V and J genes are TRBV19 and TRBJ1-2; D perhaps matches TRBD1 (5 bases). Germline V gene data show CDR1 as LNHDA and CDR2 as SQIVND (reference sequence). This CDR3 spans 13 amino acids. The V end was cut by 8 bases, the J end by 0 bases, with 10 bases between. For the CDR3, the DNA is TGTGCCAGTCTGGGGCGGACTAACTATGGCTACACCTTC. Translation gives CASLGRTNYGYTF. Full variable domain (outside the CDR3, taken from reference TRBV19 and TRBJ1-2): DGGITQSPKYLFRKEGQNVTLSCEQNLNHDAMYWYRQDPGQGLRLIYYSQIVNDFQKGDIAEGYSVSREKKESFPLTVTSAQKNPTAFYLCASLGRTNYGYTFGSGTRLTVV.

This clone is deemed medium-sized. The chain links TRBV7-9 to TRBJ1-4; 7 bases match TRBD1. The CDR3 has 14 amino acids. The V and J ends lost 1 base and 8 bases, in that order; junction bases with no gene match: 4. Germline lookup yields CDR1 SEHNR and CDR2 FQNEAQ (reference sequence). CDR3: CASSLEGAGEKLFF. The CDR3 bases are TGTGCCAGCAGCTTAGAGGGGGCAGGGGAAAAACTGTTTTTT. Looking up the rest from reference TRBV7-9 and TRBJ1-4 gives the full variable domain: DTGVSQNPRHKITKRGQNVTFRCDPISEHNRLYWYRQTLGQGPEFLTYFQNEAQLEKSRLLSDRFSAERPKGSFSTLEIQRTEQGDSAMYLCASSLEGAGEKLFFGSGTQLSVL.

J is TRBJ1-1 and V is TRBV5-1; 9 nucleotides match TRBD1. The CDR3 is made up of 15 amino acids. The germline V gene encodes CDR1 SGHRS and CDR2 YFSETQ. The junction had 8 bases not matched to a gene; V was cut back by 3 bases and J by 5 bases. The CDR3 nucleotides are TGCGCCAGCAGCTCGCACACAGGGGGCTTGACTGAAGCTTTCTTT. It yields the protein CASSSHTGGLTEAFF.

This clone was seen repeatedly, ten times or more. The gene calls are TRBV28 and TRBJ2-7; a possible D gene is TRBD2 (6 bases). CDR1 and CDR2 (germline): MDHEN, SYDVKM. V was cut by 5 bases and J by 6 bases, with 11 bases left in between. CDR3 length equals 12 residues. The CDR3 DNA sequence: TGTGCCAGCAGTCCATGGGGGGTCGAGCAGTACTTC. Residues: CASSPWGVEQYF.

The chain is built from TRBV9 and TRBJ1-1; D possibly corresponds to TRBD1 (5 bases). V shed 0 bases and J shed 1 base, with 7 bases lying between them. CDR1 and CDR2 from the germline V gene are SGDLS and YYNGEE. This CDR3 contains 14 residues. The CDR3 nucleotides are TGTGCCAGCAGCGTAGATGGGGCGAACACTGAAGCTTTCTTT. Protein product: CASSVDGANTEAFF.

This clone appeared a few times. The chain couples TRBV27 to TRBJ2-1; 7 nucleotides agree with TRBD2. The germline V gene encodes CDR1 MNHEY and CDR2 SMNVEV (reference sequence). This CDR3 contains 16 residues. J was trimmed by 7 bases and V by 4 bases; bases with no gene match: 13. The CDR3 reads CASSSPSRLARNEQFF. In DNA form, the CDR3 reads TGTGCCAGCAGTTCGCCCTCCAGACTAGCTCGGAATGAGCAGTTCTTC.

The chain combines TRBV11-1 with TRBJ1-3; no clear D. Trimming took off 3 bases at V and 0 bases at J, with 0 bases between the two ends. Germline CDR1 is SGHAT and CDR2 is FQDESV (reference sequence). The CDR3 contains 12 residues. The CDR3 nucleotides are TGTGCCAGCAGCTTCTCTGGAAACACCATATATTTT. Its protein is CASSFSGNTIYF.

This chain uses TRBV18 with TRBJ1-1, with 7 positions matching TRBD1. Germline CDR1 and CDR2: KGHSH and LQKENI. The ends lost 8 bases at V and 0 bases at J; junction bases unmatched: 6. The CDR3 has 14 residues. The DNA of the CDR3 is TGTGCCAGCGCAACGGGACAGCTGAACACTGAAGCTTTCTTT. As protein: CASATGQLNTEAFF.

J is TRBJ2-4 and V is TRBV27; D call uncertain. The CDR3 totals 13 residues. Trimming took off 4 bases at V and 12 bases at J, with 16 bases between the two ends. Germline V gives CDR1 MNHEY, CDR2 SMNVEV (reference sequence). This CDR3 is CASSSRHGLHQYF. The CDR3 bases are TGTGCCAGCAGTTCAAGACACGGGCTCCATCAGTACTTC.

This clone was counted only a few times. The chain combines TRBV28 with TRBJ2-7; D is possibly TRBD1 (6 bases). Germline CDR1 is MDHEN and CDR2 is SYDVKM. This CDR3 contains 15 residues. Trimming removed 5 bases from V and 2 bases from J, with 16 bases in between. The CDR3 loop is CASSTQADRAYEQYF. The CDR3 region has the DNA TGTGCCAGCAGTACCCAGGCGGACAGAGCCTACGAGCAGTACTTC.

This clone is categorized as medium-sized. This chain connects TRBV7-8 to TRBJ2-1; no definite D call. V lost 6 bases and J lost 10, with 16 bases in between. The germline CDR1 and CDR2 sequences are SGHVS and FQNEAQ. CDR3 size: 13 residues. The CDR3 DNA is TGTGCCAGCAGGCCTTTAGAGCGTAGAGAGCAGTTCTTC. Translating gives CASRPLERREQFF. Full variable domain (outside the CDR3, taken from reference TRBV7-8 and TRBJ2-1): GAGVSQSPRYKVAKRGQDVALRCDPISGHVSLFWYQQALGQGPEFLTYFQNEAQLDKSGLPSDRFFAERPEGSVSTLKIQRTQQEDSAVYLCASRPLERREQFFGPGTRLTVL.

The rearrangement links TRBV9 to TRBJ2-3; 13 nucleotides agree with TRBD2. The CDR3 totals 16 residues. The J segment lost 4 bases and the V segment lost 4 bases, leaving 6 bases of the junction unmatched. Germline loops: CDR1 SGDLS, CDR2 YYNGEE. Here the CDR3 DNA reads TGTGCCAGCAGCTCCGGACTAGCGGGAGTGGCAGATACGCAGTATTTT. Its translation: CASSSGLAGVADTQYF.

This clone was seen a handful of times. The chain carries TRBV7-9 and TRBJ1-4; D not resolved. The V gene's germline CDR1 is SEHNR and CDR2 FQNEAQ (reference sequence). With 10 bases removed from V and 3 bases from J, the gap between germline ends came to 15 bases. The CDR3 totals 14 residues. CDR3 nucleotide sequence: TGTGCCATCCCACGGGGTGGGGCTAATGAAAAACTGTTTTTT. It specifies CAIPRGGANEKLFF.

This chain connects TRBV4-3 to TRBJ2-1, with 13 bases fitting TRBD2. The J segment lost 4 bases and the V segment lost 4 bases, leaving 1 base of the junction unmatched. Germline lookup yields CDR1 LGHNA and CDR2 YSLEER. The CDR3 is 15 residues long. CDR3 in amino acids: CASSPTSGGYNEQFF. CDR3 DNA: TGCGCCAGCAGCCCGACTAGCGGGGGGTACAATGAGCAGTTCTTC.

V is TRBV9 and J is TRBJ2-3, with D possibly TRBD2 on 5 matching bases. The germline gives CDR1 SGDLS, CDR2 YYNGEE. Trimming removed 0 bases at V and 4 bases at J, with 9 bases between. This CDR3 comprises 14 residues. The CDR3 DNA reads as TGTGCCAGCAGCGTAGGTTTGCGGGCAGATACGCAGTATTTT. Translated: CASSVGLRADTQYF.

V gene TRBV19 combines with J gene TRBJ1-5; TRBD1 matches at 9 bases. After removal of 4 bases from V and 5 bases from J, the junction contained 3 bases not matched to a gene. Per germline, CDR1 LNHDA and CDR2 SQIVND (reference sequence). The CDR3 is 14 amino acids. CDR3 sequence reads: CASSRTGVYQPQHF. DNA for the CDR3: TGTGCCAGTAGTAGGACAGGGGTTTATCAGCCCCAGCATTTT.

This sequence joins TRBV21-1 and TRBJ2-1; the D call TRBD1 from the table was never checked on the DNA. TRBV21-1 has pseudogene status. This CDR3 spans 16 amino acids. The CDR3 region is CASSSLLGGFYNEQFF. The CDR3 coding sequence is TGTGCCAGCAGCAGTCTGCTAGGGGGTTTCTACAATGAGCAGTTCTTC.

This chain connects TRBV11-2 to TRBJ2-5; 7 bases map to TRBD1. Trimming cost V 2 bases and J 4 bases; bases outside gene matches: 7. Germline-derived CDR1 and CDR2 are SGHAT and FQNNGV. This CDR3 contains 15 residues. In DNA, the CDR3 is TGTGCCAGCAGCTTACTGACAGGGTTCGCAGAGACCCAGTACTTC. Amino acid sequence: CASSLLTGFAETQYF.

The V and J genes are TRBV11-3 and TRBJ2-5; D call uncertain. The ends were cut back, 0 bases at V and 7 bases at J, with 15 bases in the middle. CDR3 length: 15 residues. Germline assignment: CDR1 SGHNT and CDR2 YENEEA. In DNA, the CDR3 is TGTGCCAGCAGCTTAGAGACCGGGCCAACGGGGACCCAGTACTTC. It yields the protein CASSLETGPTGTQYF.

This clone has a single count. The J gene is TRBJ2-1, the V gene TRBV9; D not certain. This CDR3 is 13 amino acids long. The germline V gene encodes CDR1 SGDLS and CDR2 YYNGEE. Deletions cut 4 bases from V and 9 bases from J, with 14 bases between. The CDR3 loop is CASSPLDGSEQFF. DNA for the CDR3: TGTGCCAGCAGCCCTCTCGACGGGTCTGAGCAGTTCTTC. Complete variable domain (other parts from reference TRBV9 and TRBJ2-1): DSGVTQTPKHLITATGQRVTLRCSPRSGDLSVYWYQQSLDQGLQFLIQYYNGEERAKGNILERFSAQQFPDLHSELNLSSLELGDSALYFCASSPLDGSEQFFGPGTRLTVL.

In its sample, this clone was seen many times. The rearrangement links TRBV29-1 to TRBJ2-7; D might be TRBD2 (6 bases). Germline V CDR1 and CDR2: SQVTM, ANQGSEA. With 5 bases removed from V and 0 bases from J, the gap between germline ends came to 14 bases. The CDR3 has 14 amino acids. This CDR3 is CSVLNSGYSYEQYF. The DNA for the CDR3 is TGCAGCGTTCTGAATAGCGGTTACTCCTACGAGCAGTACTTC.

This clone was seen once. The genes are TRBV7-8 and TRBJ2-1; D assignment may be TRBD1 or TRBD2 (5 bases each). V lost 4 bases and J 7 bases, leaving 11 bases between the germline ends. This CDR3 region has 13 residues. Germline V lookup: CDR1 SGHVS, CDR2 FQNEAQ. The CDR3 DNA reads TGTGCCAGCAGCTGGGACGGTAATAATGAGCAGTTCTTC. It codes for CASSWDGNNEQFF.

J is TRBJ1-3 and V is TRBV4-3; no reliable D call. Germline V gene data show CDR1 as LGHNA and CDR2 as YSLEER. This CDR3 contains 15 residues. Trimming stripped 0 bases from V and 0 bases from J, with 6 bases between. The CDR3 coding sequence is TGCGCCAGCAGCCAAGACCAGAGCTCTGGAAACACCATATATTTT. Residues: CASSQDQSSGNTIYF.

The sample holds a few counts of this clone. The chain has TRBV6-1 and TRBJ2-5, with TRBD1 identical over 10 bases. The CDR3 is 19 amino acids. Germline trimming cut 4 bases from V and 4 bases from J; bases unmatched to any gene: 18. Germline assignment: CDR1 MNHNS and CDR2 SASEGT. Here the CDR3 reads CASSGSRDRGWGGRETQYF. The CDR3 DNA sequence: TGTGCCAGCAGTGGCTCGAGGGACAGGGGATGGGGGGGAAGAGAGACCCAGTACTTC.